What follows are 29 T cell receptor beta chains derived from one specimen sequenced in a study of blood T cell repertoires in COVID-19. Sequencing was performed with immunoSEQ multiplex PCR; in TCRdb, only in-frame clones are kept and a portion is missing. This table has about 150,000 clones, over 70% appearing once. The sequenced sample consisted of peripheral blood. Source of these receptors: a human donor in a cohort sampled during active COVID-19.

J is TRBJ1-6 and V is TRBV5-1; a possible D gene is TRBD1 (6 bases). The CDR3 runs to 13 residues. V lost 1 base and J 12 bases, leaving 11 bases between the germline ends. The germline V gene encodes CDR1 SGHRS and CDR2 YFSETQ. This CDR3 is CASSLTGKKPLHF. CDR3 nucleotides: TGCGCCAGCAGCTTGACAGGGAAGAAACCCCTCCACTTT.

This clone was counted a single time. Written as DNA, the CDR3 is TGTGCCAGCAGCTTGTACGAGGTCTATGGCTACACCTTC. As protein: CASSLYEVYGYTF. J is TRBJ1-2 and V is TRBV5-4, with D hard to call. The CDR3 is 13 residues long. V gave up 1 base and J gave up 4 bases, with 8 bases separating them. The germline V gene encodes CDR1 SGHNT and CDR2 YYREEE (reference sequence).

In DNA, the CDR3 is TGTGCCAGCAGCGAGGACACTTCGAACACTGAAGCTTTCTTT. Its protein is CASSEDTSNTEAFF. This chain uses TRBV7-2 with TRBJ1-1, with D perhaps matching TRBD1 (5 bases). Trimming removed 5 bases from V and 1 base from J, with 11 bases in between. The CDR3 consists of 14 residues. CDR1 and CDR2 (germline): SGHTA, FQGNSA.

This rearrangement joins TRBV11-3 to TRBJ2-3; TRBD2 agrees at 9 bases. This CDR3 has 16 amino acids. Per germline, CDR1 SGHNT and CDR2 YENEEA. V gave up 1 base and J gave up 5 bases; unmatched junction bases: 7. Written as DNA, the CDR3 is TGTGCCAGCAGCTTAGGTGCGGGAGGGCCGAGAGATACGCAGTATTTT. Translated, it gives CASSLGAGGPRDTQYF.

V usage is TRBV19 and J usage is TRBJ1-3, with a possible D match to TRBD1 (6 bases). The V gene lost 5 bases and the J gene lost 0 bases, with 14 bases spanning the gap. CDR3 size: 16 residues. In germline, CDR1 is LNHDA, CDR2 SQIVND (reference sequence). CDR3 bases: TGTGCCAGTAGTGCCTGGGACACTAGCTCTGGAAACACCATATATTTT. It is translated as CASSAWDTSSGNTIYF.

This clone was detected a few times. The chain recombines TRBV7-9 with TRBJ2-3; 12 nucleotides agree with TRBD2. This CDR3 has 16 residues. From germline, CDR1 is SEHNR and CDR2 FQNEAQ (reference sequence). The V and J ends lost 5 bases and 2 bases, in that order; junction bases with no gene match: 5. CDR3 sequence reads: CASSPRLAGATDTQYF. The CDR3 DNA follows: TGTGCCAGCAGCCCAAGACTAGCGGGGGCCACAGATACGCAGTATTTT.

The chain uses TRBV28 and TRBJ1-2; the D gene is possibly TRBD1 (5 bases). Germline V gene data show CDR1 as MDHEN and CDR2 as SYDVKM. This CDR3 contains 13 residues. Trimming shortened V by 4 bases and J by 10 bases, and 16 bases separated the two germline ends. The CDR3 DNA reads TGTGCCAGCAGTTCATTGGAGGGGCGGTTCTACACCTTC. Its translation: CASSSLEGRFYTF.

Written as DNA, the CDR3 is TGTGCCAGCAGCCCATTCACCGGGGAGCTGTTTTTT. It encodes CASSPFTGELFF. V usage is TRBV11-3 and J usage is TRBJ2-2; D remains ambiguous. Between the trimmed V and J ends, which lost 5 bases and 4 bases, there was a span of 5 bases. CDR1 SGHNT and CDR2 YENEEA come from the germline V gene. There are 12 residues in the CDR3.

This chain links TRBV6-5 with TRBJ2-2; D is unclear. The CDR3 is 15 residues long. Trimming stripped 4 bases from V and 0 bases from J, with 9 bases between. Germline V gene lookup returns CDR1 MNHEY and CDR2 SVGAGI. The CDR3, as DNA: TGTGCCAGCAGTTCTGCTACTCCGAACACCGGGGAGCTGTTTTTT. This translates into CASSSATPNTGELFF.

The chain has TRBV18 and TRBJ2-7, with no clear D. The V end was cut by 4 bases, the J end by 3 bases, with 7 bases between. The CDR3 is 12 amino acids. CDR1 and CDR2 (germline): KGHSH, LQKENI. The CDR3 DNA sequence: TGTGCCAGCTCACGGAACAGCTACGAGCAGTACTTC. Amino acids: CASSRNSYEQYF.

CDR3 amino acids: CASSQDRNYGYTF. In DNA, the CDR3 is TGTGCCAGCAGCCAAGACAGGAACTATGGCTACACCTTC. V and J are TRBV14 and TRBJ1-2; D gene uncertain. This CDR3 has 13 residues. V was shortened by 0 bases and J by 2 bases, with 4 bases between the two germline ends. The germline CDR1 and CDR2 sequences are SGHDN and FVKESK.

This chain uses TRBV7-3 with TRBJ2-1; D may be TRBD1 (5 bases). Germline V lookup: CDR1 SGHTA, CDR2 FQGTGA. Trimming left V 3 bases short and J 5 bases short, with 17 bases between. CDR3 length: 16 amino acids. Here the CDR3 DNA reads TGTGCCAGCAGCTTTGGGGCCAAAATCCCAAACAATGAGCAGTTCTTC. Its translation: CASSFGAKIPNNEQFF.

This chain links TRBV3-1 (or the pseudogene TRBV3-2) with TRBJ2-7; tentatively, D is TRBD2 (5 bases). Germline CDR1 and CDR2: LGHDT and YNNKEL (reference sequence). This CDR3 is 14 amino acids long. The V end was cut by 1 base, the J end by 3 bases, with 10 bases between. The CDR3 loop reads CASSQGWTVYEQYF. CDR3 in DNA: TGTGCCAGCAGCCAAGGTTGGACTGTCTACGAGCAGTACTTC.

The genes are TRBV7-3 and TRBJ2-2, with D maybe TRBD2 (6 bases). The CDR3 is 15 amino acids. V was pared by 6 bases and J by 1 base, with 12 bases between. CDR1 and CDR2 (germline): SGHTA, FQGTGA. DNA of the CDR3: TGTGCCAGCAGGATGGGACTCGAGAACACCGGGGAGCTGTTTTTT. Amino acid sequence: CASRMGLENTGELFF.

The chain is built from TRBV15 and TRBJ2-5, with D possibly being TRBD1 (6 bases). Germline CDR1 LNHNV, CDR2 YYDKDF (reference sequence). This CDR3 region has 15 residues. V was trimmed by 0 bases and J by 2 bases, leaving 10 bases between them. CDR3 amino acids: CATSREGGPQETQYF. CDR3 nucleotides: TGTGCCACCAGCAGAGAAGGGGGACCACAAGAGACCCAGTACTTC.

V is TRBV28 and J is TRBJ1-2; D unclear. Between the trimmed V and J ends, which lost 3 bases and 2 bases, there was a span of 13 bases. Looked up from germline, CDR1 is MDHEN and CDR2 is SYDVKM. CDR3 length: 15 amino acids. CDR3 protein: CASSLPRLYNYGYTF. In DNA, the CDR3 is TGTGCCAGCAGTTTGCCCAGGCTCTACAACTATGGCTACACCTTC.

V usage is TRBV13 and J usage is TRBJ2-7, with 8 positions matching TRBD2. Germline CDR1 reads PRHDT; CDR2 reads FYEKMQ (reference sequence). The CDR3 sequence is 13 residues long. With V trimmed by 0 bases and J by 7 bases, 2 bases remained unmatched. This CDR3 reads CASSLGLAGEQYV. The CDR3 DNA reads TGTGCCAGCAGCTTAGGCCTAGCGGGTGAGCAGTACGTC.

CDR3 DNA sequence: TGTGCCAGCAGCCCCGCGGCCCTGCGGTCACCCCTCCACTTT. Encoded protein: CASSPAALRSPLHF. V usage is TRBV7-2 and J usage is TRBJ1-6; D uncertain. The CDR3 runs 14 residues. Germline V CDR1 and CDR2: SGHTA, FQGNSA. V dropped 5 bases and J dropped 10 bases, with 15 bases sitting between them.

The chain joins TRBV7-2 to TRBJ1-2, with a weak D call TRBD1 (5 bases). Trimming took 3 bases from V and 4 from J, leaving 12 bases between them. The CDR3 loop spans 14 amino acids. CDR1 SGHTA and CDR2 FQGNSA come from the germline V gene. This CDR3 reads CASSFLEGSYGYTF. For the CDR3, the DNA is TGTGCCAGCAGCTTCCTGGAGGGGAGCTATGGCTACACCTTC.

This clone was observed once. The chain uses TRBV6-5 and TRBJ1-2, with D possibly being TRBD1 (5 bases). Trimming shortened V by 5 bases and J by 3 bases, and 13 bases separated the two germline ends. This CDR3 comprises 14 residues. Looked up from germline, CDR1 is MNHEY and CDR2 is SVGAGI. Written as DNA, the CDR3 is TGTGCCAGCAGTACGGCGGGGCAGGACTATGGCTACACCTTC. Amino acid sequence: CASSTAGQDYGYTF.

J is TRBJ2-3 and V is TRBV29-1; D remains ambiguous. The CDR3 runs to 13 residues. The V end was cut by 6 bases, the J end by 7 bases, with 17 bases between. CDR1 and CDR2 (germline): SQVTM, ANQGSEA. The CDR3 DNA follows: TGCAGCGTCAGAACAGTTTACGGCAATACGCAGTATTTT. The encoded protein is CSVRTVYGNTQYF.

The chain joins TRBV12-3 or TRBV12-4 to TRBJ2-7; D might be TRBD1 (6 bases). The V end lost 3 bases, the J end lost 3 bases, and 9 bases lay between the germline ends. This CDR3 has 13 amino acids. CDR3 in DNA: TGTGCCAGCAGTTTTCAGGGGTTCTACGAGCAGTACTTC. Encoded protein: CASSFQGFYEQYF.

The chain employs TRBV11-2 and TRBJ2-7; 14 nucleotides agree with TRBD2. J was trimmed by 6 bases and V by 5 bases; bases with no gene match: 6. Germline V gene data show CDR1 as SGHAT and CDR2 as FQNNGV. This CDR3 is 15 amino acids long. The CDR3 nucleotides read TGTGCCAGCAGCCGGACTAGCGGGGGGCTCGGCGAGCAGTACTTC. It yields the protein CASSRTSGGLGEQYF. Based on the CDR3 plus reference TRBV11-2 and TRBJ2-7, the full variable domain is EAGVAQSPRYKIIEKRQSVAFWCNPISGHATLYWYQQILGQGPKLLIQFQNNGVVDDSQLPKDRFSAERLKGVDSTLKIQPAKLEDSAVYLCASSRTSGGLGEQYFGPGTRLTVT.

As regards this clone: The identical CDR3 is also encoded by other nucleotide sequences in the sample. The chain links TRBV5-6 to TRBJ2-7, with a possible D match to TRBD1 (5 bases). The CDR3 is made up of 14 amino acids. Germline values: CDR1 SGHDT, CDR2 YYEEEE. The V end was cut by 0 bases, the J end by 0 bases, with 7 bases between. The CDR3 sequence: CASSLGQGSYEQYV. The CDR3 DNA sequence: TGTGCCAGCAGCTTGGGGCAGGGCTCCTACGAGCAGTACGTC.

This chain connects TRBV3-1 (or the pseudogene TRBV3-2) to TRBJ2-3; 7 bases are shared with TRBD2. With V trimmed by 1 base and J by 6 bases, 7 bases remained unmatched. Germline assignment: CDR1 LGHDT and CDR2 YNNKEL (reference sequence). The CDR3 runs to 15 residues. The CDR3 DNA follows: TGTGCCAGCAGCCAAGGGTCGGGGGGTGTGGATACGCAGTATTTT. This codes for CASSQGSGGVDTQYF.

The J gene is TRBJ1-1, the V gene TRBV30, with D unclear. The CDR3 spans 13 residues. The germline V and J ends were trimmed by 2 bases and 3 bases, with 10 bases remaining between them. CDR1 GTSNPN and CDR2 SVGIG come from the germline V gene (reference sequence). CDR3 region: CAWSKLGDTEAFF. Written as DNA, the CDR3 is TGTGCCTGGAGTAAATTGGGAGACACTGAAGCTTTCTTT. The whole variable domain, remainder taken from reference TRBV30 and TRBJ1-1, is SQTIHQWPATLVQPVGSPLSLECTVEGTSNPNLYWYRQAAGRGLQLLFYSVGIGQISSEVPQNLSASRPQDRQFILSSKKLLLSDSGFYLCAWSKLGDTEAFFGQGTRLTVV.

This clone was seen a few times. This chain connects TRBV30 to TRBJ1-5, with D tentatively TRBD1 (5 bases). Germline V lookup: CDR1 GTSNPN, CDR2 SVGIG (reference sequence). V was trimmed by 2 bases and J by 6 bases, leaving 11 bases between them. This CDR3 is built from 13 residues. The CDR3 DNA reads TGTGCCTGGAGTAGCCAGGGAGGTCAGCCCCAGCATTTT. Translation: CAWSSQGGQPQHF.

V is TRBV9 and J is TRBJ2-3; 8 bases fit TRBD1. The CDR3 is made up of 15 amino acids. CDR1 SGDLS and CDR2 YYNGEE come from the germline V gene. Unmatched junction bases numbered 4, after V lost 3 bases and J lost 1 base. In nucleotides, the CDR3 is TGTGCCAGCAGCGATTACAGGGGGGGCACAGATACGCAGTATTTT. This sequence encodes CASSDYRGGTDTQYF. Complete variable domain (other parts from reference TRBV9 and TRBJ2-3): DSGVTQTPKHLITATGQRVTLRCSPRSGDLSVYWYQQSLDQGLQFLIQYYNGEERAKGNILERFSAQQFPDLHSELNLSSLELGDSALYFCASSDYRGGTDTQYFGPGTRLTVL.

This chain joins TRBV19 and TRBJ1-4; D call uncertain. From germline, CDR1 is LNHDA and CDR2 SQIVND (reference sequence). This CDR3 region has 12 residues. V was cut by 7 bases and J by 8 bases, with 11 bases left in between. DNA for the CDR3: TGTGCCAGTAATAAGTGGAGGGAAAAACTGTTTTTT. It specifies CASNKWREKLFF.